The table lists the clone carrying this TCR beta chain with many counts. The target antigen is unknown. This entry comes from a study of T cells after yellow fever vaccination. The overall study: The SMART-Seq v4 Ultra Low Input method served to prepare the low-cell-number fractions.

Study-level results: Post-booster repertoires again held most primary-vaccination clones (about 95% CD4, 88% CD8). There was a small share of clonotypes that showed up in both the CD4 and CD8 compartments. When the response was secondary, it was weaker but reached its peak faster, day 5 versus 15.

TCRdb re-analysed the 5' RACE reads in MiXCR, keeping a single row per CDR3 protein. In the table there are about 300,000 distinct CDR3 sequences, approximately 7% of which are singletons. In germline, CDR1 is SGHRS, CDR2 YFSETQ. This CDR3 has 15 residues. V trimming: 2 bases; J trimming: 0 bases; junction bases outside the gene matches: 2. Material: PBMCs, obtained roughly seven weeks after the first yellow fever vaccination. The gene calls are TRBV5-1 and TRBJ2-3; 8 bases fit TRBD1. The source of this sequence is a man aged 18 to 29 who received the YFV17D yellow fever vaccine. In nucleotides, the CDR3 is TGCGCCAGCAGCTTACAGGGGGAGAGCACAGATACGCAGTATTTT. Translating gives CASSLQGESTDTQYF.